One and the same sample provided the 8 T cell receptor beta chains below, sequenced in a study of blood T cells in healthy people across ages. Next came a second PCR, run for about 7 to 12 cycles, which used a sample-barcoded 5' primer along with a J-beta primer mix. TCRdb reprocessed the 5' RACE reads with MiXCR, giving one entry per CDR3 protein. The sample lists 790,000 or so distinct CDR3 sequences, more than 35% occurring once. The sequencing sample was made of blood. Receptor source: a man older than 75 in good health.

In its sample, this clonotype was seen a few times. V and J are TRBV7-6 and TRBJ2-1, with 8 bases that match TRBD2. Germline CDR1 reads SGHVS; CDR2 reads FNYEAQ. This CDR3 is built from 17 residues. The junction had 15 bases not matched to a gene; V was cut back by 5 bases and J by 6 bases. CDR3 sequence: CASSKRGSAGDPNEQFF. DNA of the CDR3: TGTGCCAGCAGCAAAAGGGGCTCAGCGGGAGATCCCAATGAGCAGTTCTTC.

The chain is built from TRBV30 and TRBJ1-2, with D unclear. The CDR3 is made up of 10 amino acids. Trimming left V 3 bases short and J 6 bases short, with 5 bases between. Germline loops: CDR1 GTSNPN, CDR2 SVGIG (reference sequence). CDR3 residues: CAWSGNGYTF. For the CDR3, the DNA is TGTGCCTGGAGCGGTAATGGCTACACCTTC.

The V and J genes are TRBV25-1 and TRBJ2-1, with no clear D. The better agreement between TRBJ2-7 and the DNA end casts doubt on the J call. This CDR3 is 15 amino acids long. Germline V gene sequence: CDR1 MGHDK, CDR2 SYGVNS. CDR3 bases: TGTGCCAGCAGTGATACTACGTACTCCTACAATGAGCAGTACTTC. Its translation is CASSDTTYSYNEQYF.

V usage is TRBV6-6 and J usage is TRBJ1-1; D ambiguous. Germline CDR1 is MNHNY and CDR2 is SVGAGI (reference sequence). The CDR3 is made up of 10 amino acids. Between the trimmed V and J ends, which lost 8 bases and 10 bases, there was a span of 11 bases. This CDR3 reads CASGWEGAFF. The CDR3 DNA reads as TGTGCCAGCGGGTGGGAAGGAGCTTTCTTT.

This clonotype occurred many times. The chain joins TRBV20-1 to TRBJ2-1; possibly TRBD2 for D (5 bases). Trimming pared 5 bases from V and 5 bases from J, leaving 10 bases between. CDR1 and CDR2 from the germline V gene are DFQATT and SNEGSKA (reference sequence). The CDR3 has 12 amino acids. CDR3 in DNA: TGCAGTGCTGGAGGACTCAACAATGAGCAGTTCTTC. It specifies CSAGGLNNEQFF.

This chain uses TRBV9 with TRBJ2-3; 11 bases fit TRBD1. Germline CDR1 reads SGDLS; CDR2 reads YYNGEE. V gave up 3 bases and J gave up 9 bases; unmatched junction bases: 6. The CDR3 runs to 14 residues. CDR3 residues: CASSGTGGAATQYF. The CDR3 DNA reads as TGTGCCAGCAGCGGGACAGGGGGCGCGGCGACGCAGTATTTT. The variable domain in full, with the rest retrieved from reference TRBV9 and TRBJ2-3, is DSGVTQTPKHLITATGQRVTLRCSPRSGDLSVYWYQQSLDQGLQFLIQYYNGEERAKGNILERFSAQQFPDLHSELNLSSLELGDSALYFCASSGTGGAATQYFGPGTRLTVL.

Points on this clonotype: One base away lies a much larger clone, so this may be a sequencing read error. V gene TRBV29-1 combines with J gene TRBJ2-1; TRBD1 aligns across 9 bases. Germline-derived CDR1 and CDR2 are SQVTM and ANQGSEA. V was clipped by 6 bases and J by 13 bases; unmatched bases: 16. The CDR3 runs to 14 residues. CDR3 region: CSVVPGQGQETQFF. The CDR3, as DNA: TGCAGCGTGGTACCGGGACAGGGTCAAGAGACCCAGTTCTTC.

This chain connects TRBV30 to TRBJ1-2; perhaps TRBD1 as D (5 bases). The germline V and J ends were trimmed by 8 bases and 3 bases, with 16 bases remaining between them. Germline V gives CDR1 GTSNPN, CDR2 SVGIG (reference sequence). The CDR3 runs to 13 residues. In DNA, the CDR3 is TGTGCCACAAACTCCAGGGAACACTATGGCTACACCTTC. Residues: CATNSREHYGYTF.